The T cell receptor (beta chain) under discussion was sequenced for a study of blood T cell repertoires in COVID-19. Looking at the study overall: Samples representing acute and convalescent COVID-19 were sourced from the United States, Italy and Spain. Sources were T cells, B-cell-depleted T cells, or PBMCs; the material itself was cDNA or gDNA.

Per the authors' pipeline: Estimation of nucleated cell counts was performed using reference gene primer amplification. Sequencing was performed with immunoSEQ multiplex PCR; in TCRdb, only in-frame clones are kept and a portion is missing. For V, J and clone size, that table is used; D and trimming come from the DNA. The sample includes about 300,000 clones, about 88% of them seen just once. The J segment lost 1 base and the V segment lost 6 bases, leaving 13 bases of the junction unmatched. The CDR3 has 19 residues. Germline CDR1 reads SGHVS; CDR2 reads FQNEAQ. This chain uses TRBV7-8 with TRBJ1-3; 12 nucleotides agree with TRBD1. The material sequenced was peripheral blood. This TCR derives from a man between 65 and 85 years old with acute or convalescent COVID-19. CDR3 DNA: TGTGCCAGCAGGGGAGGAGGGGACAGGGGGCGTCAATCTGGAAACACCATATATTTT. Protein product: CASRGGGDRGRQSGNTIYF.